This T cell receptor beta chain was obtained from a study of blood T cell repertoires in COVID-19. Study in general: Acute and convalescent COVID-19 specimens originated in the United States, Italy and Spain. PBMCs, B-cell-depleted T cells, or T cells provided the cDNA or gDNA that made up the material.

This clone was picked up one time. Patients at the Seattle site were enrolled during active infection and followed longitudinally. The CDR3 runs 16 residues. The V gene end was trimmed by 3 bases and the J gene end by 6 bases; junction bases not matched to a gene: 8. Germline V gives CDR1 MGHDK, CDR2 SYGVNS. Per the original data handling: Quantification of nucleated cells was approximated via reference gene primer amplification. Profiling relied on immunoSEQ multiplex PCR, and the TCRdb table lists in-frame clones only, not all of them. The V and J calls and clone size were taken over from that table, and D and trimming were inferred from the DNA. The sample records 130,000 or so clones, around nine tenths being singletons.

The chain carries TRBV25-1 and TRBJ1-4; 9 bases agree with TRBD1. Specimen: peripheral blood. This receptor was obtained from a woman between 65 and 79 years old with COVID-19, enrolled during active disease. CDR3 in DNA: TGTGCCAGCAGTGACGGATCCGGGACAGGGCATGAAAAACTGTTTTTT. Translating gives CASSDGSGTGHEKLFF.